This T cell receptor (beta chain) emerged from a study of blood T cell repertoires in COVID-19. Study overall: Samples taken during acute and convalescent COVID-19 were collected in the United States, Italy and Spain.

The repertoire was sequenced with immunoSEQ multiplex PCR; TCRdb's copy has only in-frame clones and lacks some. The table lists about 41,000 clones, about 90% of them singletons, with around 4.7% in the top ten. This CDR3 region has 17 residues. J was trimmed by 5 bases and V by 5 bases; bases with no gene match: 11. Germline V gene data show CDR1 as PRHDT and CDR2 as FYEKMQ (reference sequence). The chain recombines TRBV13 with TRBJ2-1; 11 bases map to TRBD2. This clonotype was sampled from a man between 60 and 75 years old with acute or convalescent COVID-19. Sequenced sample: peripheral blood. The CDR3 DNA reads as TGTGCCAGCAGCGGATACCCCGGGACTAGCGGAAACAATGAGCAGTTCTTC. Translating it yields CASSGYPGTSGNNEQFF.